The clone carrying this T cell receptor beta chain was detected many times. Over 160 million TCR-beta sequences from 15-18 subjects were obtained in each sequencing run. TCRdb redid the calling of the 5' RACE reads with MiXCR, one entry per CDR3 protein. The table lists about 66,000 distinct CDR3 sequences, 3.9% of them singletons, with 1% to 1.5% in the top ten. The data belong to a study of neurological immune-mediated disorders. Trimming took off 3 bases at V and 3 bases at J, with 12 bases between the two ends. There are 14 residues in the CDR3. Germline V CDR1 and CDR2: LNHDA, SQIVND (reference sequence).

V is TRBV19 and J is TRBJ2-7; D gene uncertain. This clonotype was sampled from a man aged 30 to 39 with multiple sclerosis. Sequencing was carried out using PBMCs. DNA of the CDR3: TGTGCCAGTAGTATTGACGGACCCTACTACGAGCAGTACTTC. Amino acid sequence: CASSIDGPYYEQYF.